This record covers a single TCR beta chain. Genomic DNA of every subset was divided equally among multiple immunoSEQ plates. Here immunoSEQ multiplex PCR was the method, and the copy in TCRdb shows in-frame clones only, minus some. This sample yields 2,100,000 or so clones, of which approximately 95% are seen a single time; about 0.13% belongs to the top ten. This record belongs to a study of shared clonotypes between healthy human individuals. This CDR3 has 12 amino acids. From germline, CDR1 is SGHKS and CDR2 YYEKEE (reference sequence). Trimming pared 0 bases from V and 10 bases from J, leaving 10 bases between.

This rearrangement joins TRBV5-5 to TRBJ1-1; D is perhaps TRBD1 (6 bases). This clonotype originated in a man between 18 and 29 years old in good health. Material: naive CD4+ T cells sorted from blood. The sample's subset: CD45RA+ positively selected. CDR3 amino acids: CASSLDRATAFF. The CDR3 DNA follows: TGTGCCAGCAGCTTGGACAGGGCGACAGCTTTCTTT.